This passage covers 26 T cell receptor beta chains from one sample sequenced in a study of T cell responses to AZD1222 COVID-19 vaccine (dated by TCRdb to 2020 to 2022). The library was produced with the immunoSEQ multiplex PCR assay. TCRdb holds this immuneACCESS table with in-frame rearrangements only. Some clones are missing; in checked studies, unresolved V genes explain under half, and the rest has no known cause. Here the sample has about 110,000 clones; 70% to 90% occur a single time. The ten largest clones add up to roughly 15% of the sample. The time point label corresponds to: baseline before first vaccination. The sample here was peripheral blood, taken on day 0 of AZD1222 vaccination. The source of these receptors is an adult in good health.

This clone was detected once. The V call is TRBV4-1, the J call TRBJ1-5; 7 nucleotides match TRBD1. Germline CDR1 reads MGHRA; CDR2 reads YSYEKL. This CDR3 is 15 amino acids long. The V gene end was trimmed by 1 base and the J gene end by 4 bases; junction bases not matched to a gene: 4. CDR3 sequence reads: CASSQGRGSNQPQHF. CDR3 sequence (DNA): TGCGCCAGCAGCCAAGGCAGGGGGTCGAATCAGCCCCAGCATTTT.

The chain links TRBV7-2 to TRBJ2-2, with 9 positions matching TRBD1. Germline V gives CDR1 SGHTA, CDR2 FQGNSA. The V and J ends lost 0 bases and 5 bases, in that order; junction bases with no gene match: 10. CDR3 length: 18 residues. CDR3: CASSLAPTGGVGTGELFF. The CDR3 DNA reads TGTGCCAGCAGCTTAGCCCCCACAGGGGGCGTAGGGACCGGGGAGCTGTTTTTT.

CDR3 sequence (DNA): TGTGCCAGCAGTTCAGGGACTAGCCCCAATGAGCAGTTCTTC. This gives the protein CASSSGTSPNEQFF. The chain combines TRBV27 with TRBJ2-1; 9 nucleotides line up with TRBD2. The V segment lost 4 bases and the J segment 6 bases; nucleotides outside the gene matches: 4. The V gene's germline CDR1 is MNHEY and CDR2 SMNVEV (reference sequence). This CDR3 contains 14 residues.

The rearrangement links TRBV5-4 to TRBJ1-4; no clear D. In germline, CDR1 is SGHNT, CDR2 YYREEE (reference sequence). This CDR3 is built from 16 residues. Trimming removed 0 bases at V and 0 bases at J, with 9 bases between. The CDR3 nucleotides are TGTGCCAGCAGCTTGGAACCGCGTGCAACTAATGAAAAACTGTTTTTT. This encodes CASSLEPRATNEKLFF.

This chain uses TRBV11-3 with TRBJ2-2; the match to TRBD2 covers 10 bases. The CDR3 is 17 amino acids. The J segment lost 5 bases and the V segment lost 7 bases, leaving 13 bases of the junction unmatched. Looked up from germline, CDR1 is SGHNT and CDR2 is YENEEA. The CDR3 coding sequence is TGTGCCAGCACCCTCCCCTCACTAGCGGGAATTACCGGGGAGCTGTTTTTT. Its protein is CASTLPSLAGITGELFF.

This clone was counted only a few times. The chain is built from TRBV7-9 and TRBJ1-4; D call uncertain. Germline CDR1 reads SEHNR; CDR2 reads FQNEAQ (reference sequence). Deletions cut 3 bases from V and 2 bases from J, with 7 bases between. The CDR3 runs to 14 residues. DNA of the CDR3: TGTGCCAGCAGCTTCGCCGGGACTAATGAAAAACTGTTTTTT. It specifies CASSFAGTNEKLFF.

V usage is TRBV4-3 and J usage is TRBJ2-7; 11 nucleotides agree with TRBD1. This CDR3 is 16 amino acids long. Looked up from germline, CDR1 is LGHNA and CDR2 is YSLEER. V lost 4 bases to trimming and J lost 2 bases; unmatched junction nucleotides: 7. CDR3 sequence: CASSRGQGAPTYEQYF. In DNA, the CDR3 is TGCGCCAGCAGCCGCGGACAGGGGGCCCCAACCTACGAGCAGTACTTC.

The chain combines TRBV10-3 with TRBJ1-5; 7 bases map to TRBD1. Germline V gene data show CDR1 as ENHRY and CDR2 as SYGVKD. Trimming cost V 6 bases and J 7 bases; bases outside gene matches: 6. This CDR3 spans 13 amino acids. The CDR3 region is CAISHNRGQPQHF. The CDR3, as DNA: TGTGCCATCAGCCACAACAGGGGCCAGCCCCAGCATTTT.

This CDR3 reads CASSSQTGGAEKLFF. The CDR3 nucleotides are TGCGCCAGCTCCTCCCAAACTGGGGGGGCTGAAAAACTGTTTTTT. V usage is TRBV5-1 and J usage is TRBJ1-4; a possible D gene is TRBD1 (6 bases). From germline, CDR1 is SGHRS and CDR2 YFSETQ. Trimming removed 7 bases from V and 7 bases from J, with 20 bases in between. The CDR3 contains 15 residues. Looking up the rest from reference TRBV5-1 and TRBJ1-4 gives the full variable domain: KAGVTQTPRYLIKTRGQQVTLSCSPISGHRSVSWYQQTPGQGLQFLFEYFSETQRNKGNFPGRFSGRQFSNSRSEMNVSTLELGDSALYLCASSSQTGGAEKLFFGSGTQLSVL.

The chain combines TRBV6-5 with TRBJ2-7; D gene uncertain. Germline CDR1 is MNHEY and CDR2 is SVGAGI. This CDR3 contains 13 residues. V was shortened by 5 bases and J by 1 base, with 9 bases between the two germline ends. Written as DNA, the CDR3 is TGTGCCAGCAGTCGTCAGGAGTCCTACGAGCAGTACGTC. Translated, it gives CASSRQESYEQYV.

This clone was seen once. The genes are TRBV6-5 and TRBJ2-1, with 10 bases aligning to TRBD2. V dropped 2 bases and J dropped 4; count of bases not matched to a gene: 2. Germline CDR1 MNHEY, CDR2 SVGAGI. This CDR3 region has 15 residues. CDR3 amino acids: CASSYGLAVYNEQFF. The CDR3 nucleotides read TGTGCCAGCAGTTACGGACTAGCGGTATACAATGAGCAGTTCTTC.

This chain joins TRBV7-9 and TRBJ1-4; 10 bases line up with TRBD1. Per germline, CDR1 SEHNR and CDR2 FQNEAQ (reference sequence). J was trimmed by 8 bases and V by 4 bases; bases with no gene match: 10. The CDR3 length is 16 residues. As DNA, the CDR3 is TGTGCCAGCAGCTCTTGGACAGGGGGAATAGGAGAAAAACTGTTTTTT. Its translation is CASSSWTGGIGEKLFF. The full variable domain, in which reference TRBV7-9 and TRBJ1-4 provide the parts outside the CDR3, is DTGVSQNPRHKITKRGQNVTFRCDPISEHNRLYWYRQTLGQGPEFLTYFQNEAQLEKSRLLSDRFSAERPKGSFSTLEIQRTEQGDSAMYLCASSSWTGGIGEKLFFGSGTQLSVL.

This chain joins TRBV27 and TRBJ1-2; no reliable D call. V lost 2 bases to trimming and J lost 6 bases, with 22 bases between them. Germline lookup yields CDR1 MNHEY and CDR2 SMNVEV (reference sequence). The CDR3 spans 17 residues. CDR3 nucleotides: TGTGCCAGCAGTTTAGGCCCTACAACAGCGCTTAGTAATGGCTACACCTTC. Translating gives CASSLGPTTALSNGYTF.

CDR3 in amino acids: CASSFDRVVTEAFF. The CDR3 DNA is TGTGCCAGCAGTTTCGACAGGGTGGTCACTGAAGCTTTCTTT. The V and J genes are TRBV28 and TRBJ1-1; TRBD1 matches at 7 bases. Germline V gene data show CDR1 as MDHEN and CDR2 as SYDVKM. The CDR3 has 14 amino acids. The V gene end was trimmed by 3 bases and the J gene end by 4 bases; junction bases not matched to a gene: 5. The variable domain in full, with the rest retrieved from reference TRBV28 and TRBJ1-1, is DVKVTQSSRYLVKRTGEKVFLECVQDMDHENMFWYRQDPGLGLRLIYFSYDVKMKEKGDIPEGYSVSREKKERFSLILESASTNQTSMYLCASSFDRVVTEAFFGQGTRLTVV.

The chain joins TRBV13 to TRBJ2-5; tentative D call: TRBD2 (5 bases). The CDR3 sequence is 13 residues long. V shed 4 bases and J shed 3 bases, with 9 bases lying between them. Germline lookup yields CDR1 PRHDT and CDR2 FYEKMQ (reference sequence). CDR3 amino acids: CASSSLGEETQYF. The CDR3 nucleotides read TGTGCCAGCAGCTCCCTCGGGGAAGAGACCCAGTACTTC. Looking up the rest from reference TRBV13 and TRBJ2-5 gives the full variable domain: AAGVIQSPRHLIKEKRETATLKCYPIPRHDTVYWYQQGPGQDPQFLISFYEKMQSDKGSIPDRFSAQQFSDYHSELNMSSLELGDSALYFCASSSLGEETQYFGPGTRLLVL.

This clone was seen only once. CDR3 sequence reads: CASRAGLAGGIYEQYF. In nucleotides, the CDR3 is TGTGCCAGCAGGGCGGGACTAGCGGGGGGAATCTACGAGCAGTACTTC. V and J are TRBV2 and TRBJ2-7; TRBD2 agrees at 15 bases. The length of the CDR3 is 16 residues. V shed 6 bases, J shed 3 bases, and the junction held 6 bases outside the gene matches. Germline values: CDR1 SNHLY, CDR2 FYNNEI.

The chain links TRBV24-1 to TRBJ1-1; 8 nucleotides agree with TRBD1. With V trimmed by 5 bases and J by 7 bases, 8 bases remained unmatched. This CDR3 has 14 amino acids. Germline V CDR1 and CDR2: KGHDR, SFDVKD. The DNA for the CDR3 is TGTGCCACCAGTGCATCCGGGACAGGAGGTGAAGCTTTCTTT. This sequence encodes CATSASGTGGEAFF.

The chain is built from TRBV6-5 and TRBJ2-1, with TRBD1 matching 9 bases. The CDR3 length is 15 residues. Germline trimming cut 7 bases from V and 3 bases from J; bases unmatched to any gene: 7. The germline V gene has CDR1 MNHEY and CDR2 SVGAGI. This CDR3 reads CASITGTGIYNEQFF. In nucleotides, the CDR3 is TGTGCCAGCATCACCGGGACAGGGATCTACAATGAGCAGTTCTTC.

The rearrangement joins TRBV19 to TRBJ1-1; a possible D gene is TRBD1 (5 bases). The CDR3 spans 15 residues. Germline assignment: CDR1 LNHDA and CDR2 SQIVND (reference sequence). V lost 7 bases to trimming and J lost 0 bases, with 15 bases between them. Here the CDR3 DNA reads TGTGCCAGTAAAAAGGACTGGGACGTGAACACTGAAGCTTTCTTT. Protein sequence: CASKKDWDVNTEAFF.

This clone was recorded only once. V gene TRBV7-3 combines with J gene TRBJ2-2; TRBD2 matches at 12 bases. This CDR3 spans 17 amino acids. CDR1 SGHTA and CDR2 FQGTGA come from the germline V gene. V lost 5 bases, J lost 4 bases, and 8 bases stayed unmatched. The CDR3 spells CASSRVASGRATGELFF. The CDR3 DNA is TGTGCCAGCAGCCGTGTTGCTAGCGGGAGGGCCACCGGGGAGCTGTTTTTT.

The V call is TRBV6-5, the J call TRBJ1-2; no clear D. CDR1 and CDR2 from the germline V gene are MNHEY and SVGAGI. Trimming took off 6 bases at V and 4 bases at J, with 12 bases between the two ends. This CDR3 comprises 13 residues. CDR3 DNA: TGTGCCAGCAGCCGCACTGCAGCCTATGGCTACACCTTC. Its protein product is CASSRTAAYGYTF.

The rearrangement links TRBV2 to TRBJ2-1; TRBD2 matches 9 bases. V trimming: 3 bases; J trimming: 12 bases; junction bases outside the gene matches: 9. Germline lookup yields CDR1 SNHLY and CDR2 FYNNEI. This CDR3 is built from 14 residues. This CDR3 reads CASSEDQAGGVQFF. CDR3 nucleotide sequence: TGTGCCAGCAGTGAGGACCAGGCGGGAGGGGTGCAGTTCTTC. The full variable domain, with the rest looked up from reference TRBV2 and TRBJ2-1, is EPEVTQTPSHQVTQMGQEVILRCVPISNHLYFYWYRQILGQKVEFLVSFYNNEISEKSEIFDDQFSVERPDGSNFTLKIRSTKLEDSAMYFCASSEDQAGGVQFFGPGTRLTVL.

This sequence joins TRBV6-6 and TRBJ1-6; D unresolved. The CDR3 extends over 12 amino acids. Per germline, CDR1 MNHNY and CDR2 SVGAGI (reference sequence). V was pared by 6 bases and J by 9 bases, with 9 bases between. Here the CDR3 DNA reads TGTGCCAGCAGCCGAGACGGTTCACCCCTCCACTTT. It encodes CASSRDGSPLHF.

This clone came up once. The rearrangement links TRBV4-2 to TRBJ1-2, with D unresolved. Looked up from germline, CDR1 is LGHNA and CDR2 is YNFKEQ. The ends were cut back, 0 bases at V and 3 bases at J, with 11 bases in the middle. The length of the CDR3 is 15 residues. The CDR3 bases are TGTGCCAGCAGCCAAGATGCCGGGGAAGACTATGGCTACACCTTC. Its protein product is CASSQDAGEDYGYTF.

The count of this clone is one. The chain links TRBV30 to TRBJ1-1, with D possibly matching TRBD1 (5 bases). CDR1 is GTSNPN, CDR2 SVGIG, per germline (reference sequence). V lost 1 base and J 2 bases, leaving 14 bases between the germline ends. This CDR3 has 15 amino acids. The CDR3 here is CAWSGNVQVNTEAFF. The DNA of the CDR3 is TGTGCCTGGAGTGGAAATGTACAGGTCAACACTGAAGCTTTCTTT. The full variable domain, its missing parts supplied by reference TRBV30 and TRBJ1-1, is SQTIHQWPATLVQPVGSPLSLECTVEGTSNPNLYWYRQAAGRGLQLLFYSVGIGQISSEVPQNLSASRPQDRQFILSSKKLLLSDSGFYLCAWSGNVQVNTEAFFGQGTRLTVV.

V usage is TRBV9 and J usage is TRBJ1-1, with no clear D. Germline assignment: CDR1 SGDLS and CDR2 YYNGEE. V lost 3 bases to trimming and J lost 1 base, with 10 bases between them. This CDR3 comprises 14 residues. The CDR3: CASSAIGRNTEAFF. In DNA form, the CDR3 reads TGTGCCAGCAGCGCCATCGGAAGGAACACTGAAGCTTTCTTT.